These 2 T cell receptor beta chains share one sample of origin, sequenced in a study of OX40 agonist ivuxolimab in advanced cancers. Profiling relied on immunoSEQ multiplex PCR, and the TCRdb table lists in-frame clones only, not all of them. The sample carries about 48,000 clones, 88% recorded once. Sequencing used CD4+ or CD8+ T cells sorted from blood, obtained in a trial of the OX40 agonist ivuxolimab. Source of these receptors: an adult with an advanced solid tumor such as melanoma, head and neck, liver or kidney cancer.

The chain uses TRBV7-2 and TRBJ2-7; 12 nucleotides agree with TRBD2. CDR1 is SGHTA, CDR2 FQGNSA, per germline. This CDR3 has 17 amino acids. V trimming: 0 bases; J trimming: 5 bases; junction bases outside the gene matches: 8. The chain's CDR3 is CASSLARLAGGPHEQYF. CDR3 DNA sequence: TGTGCCAGCAGCTTAGCGAGGCTAGCGGGAGGGCCACACGAGCAGTACTTC. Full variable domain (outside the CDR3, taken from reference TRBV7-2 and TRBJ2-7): GAGVSQSPSNKVTEKGKDVELRCDPISGHTALYWYRQSLGQGLEFLIYFQGNSAPDKSGLPSDRFSAERTGGSVSTLTIQRTQQEDSAVYLCASSLARLAGGPHEQYFGPGTRLTVT.

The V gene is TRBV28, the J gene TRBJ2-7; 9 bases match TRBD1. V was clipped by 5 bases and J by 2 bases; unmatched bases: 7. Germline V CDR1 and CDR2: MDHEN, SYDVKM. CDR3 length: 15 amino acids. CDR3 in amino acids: CASSIPGQGPYEQYF. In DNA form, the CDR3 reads TGTGCCAGCAGTATACCGGGACAGGGACCCTACGAGCAGTACTTC.